Listed below are T cell receptor beta chains from one sample, sequenced in a study of T cells in Graves' hyperthyroidism and ophthalmopathy. Each CDR3 protein gets one entry after TCRdb re-called the multiplex PCR reads with MiXCR. Here the sample spans around 340,000 distinct CDR3 sequences, approximately 14% being singletons. Sequencing input: blood. These receptors were taken from a woman aged 25 to 39 with Graves' hyperthyroidism. Each CDR3 is given with its conserved first and last residue. A D gene is named only where the DNA matches it firmly. Part of the rows lack a size; the others show once, few, many or a class for expanded clones.

D gene	clone size	V gene	J gene	CDR3 protein	CDR3 DNA
TRBD2	many	TRBV6-1	TRBJ2-5	CASIAGGGQETQYF	TGTGCCAGCATAGCGGGAGGGGGGCAAGAGACCCAGTACTTC
-	few	TRBV5-1	TRBJ2-5	CASSLPGGRETQYF	TGCGCCAGCAGCCTACCCGGGGGTCGGGAGACCCAGTACTTC
-	-	TRBV6-5	TRBJ2-7	CASSYSQGIYEQYF	TGTGCCAGCAGTTACTCCCAGGGGATCTACGAGCAGTACTTC
-	many	TRBV7-2	TRBJ2-3	CASSLGRPTHTQYF	TGTGCCAGCAGCTTAGGGAGGCCTACCCATACGCAGTATTTT
TRBD1	-	TRBV6-1	TRBJ1-1	CASSMTGLVAEAFF	TGTGCCAGCAGTATGACAGGGTTGGTTGCTGAAGCTTTCTTT
-	-	TRBV12-3/TRBV12-4	TRBJ1-5	CASSLDLGSAQHF	TGTGCCAGCAGTTTAGATCTGGGTTCAGCCCAGCATTTT
-	few	TRBV19	TRBJ1-5	CASSIWRGGNQPQHF	TGTGCCAGTAGTATTTGGCGAGGGGGTAACCAGCCCCAGCATTTT
-	many	TRBV20-1	TRBJ1-5	CSAMVVRSNQPQHF	TGCAGTGCTATGGTGGTGAGGAGCAATCAGCCCCAGCATTTT
-	few	TRBV12-3/TRBV12-4	TRBJ2-7	CASSLRLRASYEQYF	TGTGCCAGCAGTTTAAGACTACGAGCTTCCTACGAGCAGTACTTC
TRBD1	few	TRBV4-1	TRBJ1-2	CASSPRQGVGYGYTF	TGCGCCAGCAGCCCTCGACAGGGTGTGGGTTATGGCTACACCTTC
-	many	TRBV9	TRBJ1-4	CASSNGGPLGEKLFF	TGTGCCAGCAGCAATGGGGGCCCCTTGGGCGAAAAACTGTTTTTT
TRBD2	few	TRBV10-3	TRBJ2-1	CAISYMTSGAYNEQFF	TGTGCCATCAGTTATATGACTAGCGGCGCTTACAATGAGCAGTTCTTC
-	-	TRBV29-1	TRBJ1-1	CSVKRVRGPPEAFF	TGCAGCGTCAAACGGGTCCGAGGGCCTCCTGAAGCTTTCTTT
-	-	TRBV18	TRBJ2-5	CASSKADSQETQYF	TGTGCCAGCTCAAAGGCGGACAGTCAAGAGACCCAGTACTTC
-	-	TRBV28	TRBJ1-1	CASSFQGANTEAFF	TGTGCCAGCAGTTTCCAGGGTGCAAACACTGAAGCTTTCTTT
-	-	TRBV20-1	TRBJ1-2	CSARDQRGGPLGYTF	TGCAGTGCTAGAGATCAACGGGGAGGCCCCCTGGGCTACACCTTC
-	few	TRBV28	TRBJ2-1	CASSSPIEDEQFF	TGTGCCAGCAGTTCCCCGATAGAGGATGAGCAGTTCTTC
-	many	TRBV18	TRBJ1-1	CASSPQGYLNTEAFF	TGTGCCAGCTCACCTCAGGGTTACTTGAACACTGAAGCTTTCTTT
-	many	TRBV6-1	TRBJ2-7	CASSEEAGDRGEQYF	TGTGCCAGCAGTGAAGAGGCGGGAGACAGGGGCGAGCAGTACTTC
-	many	TRBV2	TRBJ1-4	CATSMAANEKLFF	TGTGCCACATCAATGGCGGCTAATGAAAAACTGTTTTTT
-	many	TRBV20-1	TRBJ2-7	CSAKDRISWYEQYF	TGCAGTGCTAAAGACAGGATCAGTTGGTACGAGCAGTACTTC
-	-	TRBV7-9	TRBJ2-5	CASSLWGEGETQYF	TGTGCCAGCAGCTTATGGGGGGAAGGGGAGACCCAGTACTTC
-	many	TRBV27	TRBJ2-7	CASSFAGAYEQYF	TGTGCCAGCAGTTTCGCTGGAGCCTACGAGCAGTACTTC
-	many	TRBV6-6	TRBJ1-1	CASSYSLGTDTEAFF	TGTGCCAGCAGTTACTCGCTAGGTACGGACACTGAAGCTTTCTTT
TRBD1	many	TRBV2	TRBJ1-2	CASKRGRNYGYTF	TGTGCCAGCAAAAGGGGGCGAAACTATGGCTACACCTTC
-	many	TRBV7-9	TRBJ1-5	CASSNSGPGNQAQHF	TGTGCCAGCAGCAACTCGGGTCCGGGGAATCAAGCCCAGCATTTT
TRBD1	many	TRBV10-3	TRBJ2-2	CAISGPGGGTGELFF	TGTGCCATCAGTGGCCCAGGGGGCGGCACCGGGGAGCTGTTTTTT
-	few	TRBV20-1	TRBJ2-3	CSATIETGVPGNTQYF	TGCAGTGCTACTATTGAGACCGGGGTACCGGGGAATACGCAGTATTTT
-	many	TRBV28	TRBJ2-5	CASSLQGRGAKETQYF	TGTGCCAGCAGTCTACAGGGTCGGGGGGCTAAAGAGACCCAGTACTTC
-	many	TRBV28	TRBJ2-5	CASSPGGGGAGTQYF	TGTGCCAGCAGTCCTGGGGGGGGCGGTGCTGGGACCCAGTACTTC
TRBD2	-	TRBV20-1	TRBJ2-7	CSARESAGGQSYEQYF	TGCAGTGCTAGAGAATCAGCGGGAGGGCAATCCTACGAGCAGTACTTC
-	many	TRBV2	TRBJ2-1	CASSDFNEQFF	TGTGCCAGCAGTGATTTCAATGAGCAGTTCTTC
TRBD2	many	TRBV2	TRBJ2-3	CASTKSGGGNTQYF	TGTGCCAGCACCAAAAGCGGGGGTGGGAATACGCAGTATTTT
TRBD2	many	TRBV29-1	TRBJ2-3	CSVEAGFSTDTQYF	TGCAGCGTGGAAGCGGGATTTAGCACAGATACGCAGTATTTT
TRBD1	-	TRBV18	TRBJ2-1	CASSPPSRGQGEQFF	TGTGCCAGCTCACCACCTTCCAGGGGGCAAGGTGAGCAGTTCTTC
-	many	TRBV30	TRBJ2-2	CAWRGSGARNTGELFF	TGTGCCTGGAGAGGTTCAGGGGCGCGGAACACCGGGGAGCTGTTTTTT
-	many	TRBV20-1	TRBJ2-3	CSARDSGRVRDTQYF	TGCAGTGCTAGAGATTCGGGCAGGGTCAGAGATACGCAGTATTTT
TRBD2	many	TRBV24-1	TRBJ2-1	CATSAGASGSSAYNEQFF	TGTGCCACCAGTGCCGGAGCTAGCGGGAGCTCGGCCTACAATGAGCAGTTCTTC
-	many	TRBV12-3/TRBV12-4	TRBJ1-5	CASSTRGGGGNQPQHF	TGTGCCAGCAGTACCCGGGGGGGGGGCGGCAATCAGCCCCAGCATTTT
-	many	TRBV27	TRBJ1-6	CASRSQGPLNSPLHF	TGTGCCAGCAGAAGCCAGGGGCCTCTTAATTCACCCCTCCACTTT
-	many	TRBV5-1	TRBJ2-7	CASSLGGSSEQYF	TGCGCCAGCAGCTTGGGTGGTTCGAGTGAGCAGTACTTC
-	few	TRBV15	TRBJ2-4	CATSRDRQLAKNIQYF	TGTGCCACCAGCAGAGATCGTCAGTTAGCCAAAAACATTCAGTACTTC
TRBD2	many	TRBV28	TRBJ2-1	CASSPPLAGGSGGGEQFF	TGTGCCAGCAGTCCGCCCCTAGCGGGAGGGAGCGGCGGGGGGGAGCAGTTCTTC
TRBD1	many	TRBV7-9	TRBJ1-5	CASSLGDSSNQPQHF	TGTGCCAGCAGCTTAGGGGACAGTAGCAATCAGCCCCAGCATTTT
-	-	TRBV6-2/TRBV6-3	TRBJ1-6	CASSSRTASYNSPLHF	TGTGCCAGCAGTTCCCGGACTGCCTCCTATAATTCACCCCTCCACTTT
-	many	TRBV29-1	TRBJ1-1	CSVGVAPATEAFF	TGCAGCGTTGGGGTTGCACCCGCAACTGAAGCTTTCTTT
TRBD2	-	TRBV24-1	TRBJ2-1	CATSRAGGGDNEQFF	TGTGCCACCAGTCGGGCGGGAGGTGGAGACAATGAGCAGTTCTTC
-	once	TRBV19	TRBJ2-1	CASSIFGQIRNEQFF	TGTGCCAGTAGTATATTTGGGCAAATTAGGAATGAGCAGTTCTTC
TRBD1	many	TRBV28	TRBJ1-1	CASSKSGGSTEAFF	TGTGCCAGCAGTAAATCAGGGGGGAGCACTGAAGCTTTCTTT
-	many	TRBV27	TRBJ2-7	CASSPAIEAFDYEQYF	TGTGCCAGCAGCCCGGCTATAGAGGCTTTCGACTACGAGCAGTACTTC
-	few	TRBV7-2	TRBJ1-5	CASSPNTGTSNQPQHF	TGTGCCAGCAGCCCGAATACAGGGACCAGCAATCAGCCCCAGCATTTT
-	many	TRBV28	TRBJ1-2	CASRFPNKGYTF	TGTGCCAGCAGATTCCCTAATAAGGGCTACACCTTC